A single sample is the source of the 9 T cell receptor beta chains below, sequenced in a study of T cells expressing NK-cell markers. TCRdb reprocessed the 5' RACE reads and reports one entry per CDR3 protein, with no DNA. This repertoire includes 250,000 to 300,000 distinct CDR3 sequences. The specimen sequenced was blood T cells: a sorted CD56 or NKG2C T cell subset, CD4+ or CD8+ T cells, or bulk PBMC T cells (not recorded which). Receptor source: a woman aged 18-69 years in good health.

The chain joins TRBV7-9 to TRBJ2-3; TCRdb returns TRBD1, unconfirmable since there is no DNA. CDR1 and CDR2 (germline): SEHNR, FQNEAQ (reference sequence). This CDR3 is 14 amino acids long. The CDR3 spells CASSSGTSTDTQYF.

V is TRBV6-2 or TRBV6-3 and J is TRBJ2-2. Germline CDR1 is MNHEY and CDR2 is SVGEGT. This CDR3 contains 11 residues. This CDR3 reads CASSRGGELFF.

The rearrangement links TRBV12-3 or TRBV12-4 to TRBJ1-4; checking the TCRdb D call of TRBD1 is not possible without DNA. This CDR3 is built from 13 residues. The CDR3 region is CASSSYRGEKLFF.

The chain joins TRBV7-9 to TRBJ2-7; without DNA, the TCRdb call of TRBD2 cannot be checked. This CDR3 has 16 residues. CDR1 and CDR2 from the germline V gene are SEHNR and FQNEAQ (reference sequence). The CDR3: CASSLATSGSMYEQYF.

The chain carries TRBV5-1 and TRBJ2-3; the D call from TCRdb, TRBD2, cannot be confirmed without DNA. The CDR3 covers 17 residues. Germline V gene data show CDR1 as SGHRS and CDR2 as YFSETQ. CDR3: CASSLAPLSGDTYTQYF.

The rearrangement uses TRBV7-9 and TRBJ2-1; as DNA is missing, the TRBD1 call by TCRdb cannot be tested. The germline gives CDR1 SEHNR, CDR2 FQNEAQ (reference sequence). This CDR3 comprises 15 residues. CDR3 amino acids: CASSPPGGPYNEQFF.

V gene TRBV20-1 combines with J gene TRBJ1-2; TCRdb calls TRBD1, which cannot be checked without DNA. The CDR3 runs to 14 residues. Looked up from germline, CDR1 is DFQATT and CDR2 is SNEGSKA (reference sequence). The CDR3: CSARDLQGIHGYTF.

The chain links TRBV27 to TRBJ1-2; TCRdb picks TRBD1, but there is no DNA to check that call. The CDR3 is 16 residues long. Looked up from germline, CDR1 is MNHEY and CDR2 is SMNVEV (reference sequence). The CDR3: CASSPGQGILGYGYTF.

This rearrangement joins TRBV6-5 to TRBJ2-2; there is no DNA to check the TCRdb D call of TRBD2. Germline-derived CDR1 and CDR2 are MNHEY and SVGAGI. This CDR3 contains 14 residues. The CDR3 sequence is CASSYPLATGELFF.